Sequencing of this TCR beta chain was carried out in a study of shared clonotypes between healthy human individuals. CD4+ cell separation produced CD45RA+ naive and CD45RA-negative memory subsets. This table comes from immunoSEQ multiplex PCR, and its TCRdb copy is limited to in-frame clones, with some not included. The sample includes about 2.4 million clones, 90% to 95% of them seen just once. The CDR3 loop spans 15 amino acids. Germline V gives CDR1 MDHEN, CDR2 SYDVKM. Concerning this clone: The antigen remains unidentified.

Findings of the study overall: Sharing across four donors was seen in 4% to 5.5% of naive CD4 clonotypes. Sequencing of the sorted subsets was shown by rarefaction to be incomplete despite large depth.

V is TRBV28 and J is TRBJ2-5, with 14 bases that match TRBD2. The tail of the sequence fits TRBJ2-7 better, so the J call may be wrong. Sequenced sample: naive CD4+ T cells from PBMCs. Subset defined: CD45RA+ positively selected. This TCR derives from a man younger than 35 in good health. Some clones in this sample may be carry-over from other donors' samples. CDR3 coding DNA: TGTGCCAGCAGGGCCGGGACTAGCGGGAGCGACGAGCAGTACTTC. Translation gives CASRAGTSGSDEQYF.